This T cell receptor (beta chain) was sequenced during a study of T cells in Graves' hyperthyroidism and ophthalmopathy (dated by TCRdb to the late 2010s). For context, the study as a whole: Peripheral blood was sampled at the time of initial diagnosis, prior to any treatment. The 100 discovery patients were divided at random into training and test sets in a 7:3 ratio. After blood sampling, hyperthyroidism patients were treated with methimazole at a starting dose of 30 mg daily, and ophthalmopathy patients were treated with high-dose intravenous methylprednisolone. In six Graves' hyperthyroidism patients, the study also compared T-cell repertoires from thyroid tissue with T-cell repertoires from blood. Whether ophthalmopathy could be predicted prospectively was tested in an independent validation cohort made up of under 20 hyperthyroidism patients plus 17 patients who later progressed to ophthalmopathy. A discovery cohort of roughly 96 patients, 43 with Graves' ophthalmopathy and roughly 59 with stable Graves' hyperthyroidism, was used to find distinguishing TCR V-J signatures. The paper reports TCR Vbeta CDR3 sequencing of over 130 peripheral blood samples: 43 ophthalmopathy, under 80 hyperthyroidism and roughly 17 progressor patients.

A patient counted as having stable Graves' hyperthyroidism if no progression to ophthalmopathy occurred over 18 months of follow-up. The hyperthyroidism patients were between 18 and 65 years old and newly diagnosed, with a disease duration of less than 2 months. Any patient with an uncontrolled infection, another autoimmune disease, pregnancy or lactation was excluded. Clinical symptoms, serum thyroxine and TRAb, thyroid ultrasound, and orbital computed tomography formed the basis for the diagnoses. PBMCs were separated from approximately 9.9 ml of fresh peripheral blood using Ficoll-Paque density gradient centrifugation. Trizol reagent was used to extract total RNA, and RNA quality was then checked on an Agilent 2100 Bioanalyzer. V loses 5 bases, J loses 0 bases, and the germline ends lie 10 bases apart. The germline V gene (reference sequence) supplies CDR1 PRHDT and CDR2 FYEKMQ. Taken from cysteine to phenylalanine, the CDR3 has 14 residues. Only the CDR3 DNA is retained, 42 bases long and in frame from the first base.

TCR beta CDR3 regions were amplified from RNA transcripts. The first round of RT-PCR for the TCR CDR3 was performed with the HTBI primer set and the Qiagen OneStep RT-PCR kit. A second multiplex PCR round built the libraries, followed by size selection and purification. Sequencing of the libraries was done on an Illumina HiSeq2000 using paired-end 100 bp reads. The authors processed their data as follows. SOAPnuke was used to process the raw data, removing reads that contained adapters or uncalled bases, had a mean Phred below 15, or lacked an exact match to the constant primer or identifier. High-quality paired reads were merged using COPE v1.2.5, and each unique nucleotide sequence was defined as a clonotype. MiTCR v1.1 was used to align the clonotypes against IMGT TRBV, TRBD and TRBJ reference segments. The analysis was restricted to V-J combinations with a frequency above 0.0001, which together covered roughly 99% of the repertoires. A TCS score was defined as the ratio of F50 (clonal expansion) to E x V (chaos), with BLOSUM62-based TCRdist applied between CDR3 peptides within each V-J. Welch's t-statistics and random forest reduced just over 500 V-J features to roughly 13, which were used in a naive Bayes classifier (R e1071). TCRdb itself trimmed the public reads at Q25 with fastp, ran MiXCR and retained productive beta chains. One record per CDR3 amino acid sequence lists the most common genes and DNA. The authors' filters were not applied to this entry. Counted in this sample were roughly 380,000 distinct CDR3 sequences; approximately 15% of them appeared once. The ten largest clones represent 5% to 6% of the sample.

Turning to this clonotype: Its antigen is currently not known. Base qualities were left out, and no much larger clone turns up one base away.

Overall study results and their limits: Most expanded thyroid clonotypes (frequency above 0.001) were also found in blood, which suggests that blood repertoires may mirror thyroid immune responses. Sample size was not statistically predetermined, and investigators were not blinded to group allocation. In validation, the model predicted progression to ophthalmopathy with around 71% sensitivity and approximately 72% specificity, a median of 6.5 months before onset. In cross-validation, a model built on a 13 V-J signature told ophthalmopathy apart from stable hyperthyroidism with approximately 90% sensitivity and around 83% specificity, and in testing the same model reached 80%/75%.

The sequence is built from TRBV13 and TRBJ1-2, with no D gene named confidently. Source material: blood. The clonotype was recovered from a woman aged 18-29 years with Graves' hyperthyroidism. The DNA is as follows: TGTGCCAGCAGCCCGAGAGTAGCTAACTATGGCTACACCTTC. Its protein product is CASSPRVANYGYTF. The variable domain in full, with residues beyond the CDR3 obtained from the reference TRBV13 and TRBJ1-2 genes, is AAGVIQSPRHLIKEKRETATLKCYPIPRHDTVYWYQQGPGQDPQFLISFYEKMQSDKGSIPDRFSAQQFSDYHSELNMSSLELGDSALYFCASSPRVANYGYTFGSGTRLTVV.